A single sample is the source of the 11 T cell receptor beta chains below, sequenced in a study of monozygotic twins with inflammatory bowel disease (dated by TCRdb to between 2017 and 2020). Libraries were made using 5' RACE. For sequencing, an Illumina HiSeq 2500 was employed. After the reads were reprocessed by TCRdb, one entry was made per CDR3 protein sequence, with no DNA. The sample's table lists a count of 400,000 or so distinct CDR3 sequences. The ten biggest clones cover 2.4% of the sample. The sequenced sample consisted of blood. Receptor source: a human donor with ulcerative colitis or Crohn's disease, or a healthy co-twin of an affected twin (not recorded which).

J is TRBJ2-1 and V is TRBV5-1; without DNA, the TCRdb call of TRBD2 cannot be checked. The CDR3 is 14 amino acids. The germline V gene has CDR1 SGHRS and CDR2 YFSETQ. CDR3 residues: CASSPGLANNEQFF.

The CDR3 is CSVARTGGEDTQYF. The chain joins TRBV29-1 to TRBJ2-3; with no DNA, the TCRdb D assignment of TRBD1 cannot be verified. This CDR3 has 14 residues. The germline gives CDR1 SQVTM, CDR2 ANQGSEA.

V is TRBV6-5 and J is TRBJ2-7; the D gene TCRdb calls, TRBD1, cannot be checked with no DNA. Looked up from germline, CDR1 is MNHEY and CDR2 is SVGAGI. This CDR3 comprises 14 residues. The CDR3: CASSYSGQGDEQYF.

The chain's CDR3 is CASSYGLAGTTDTQYF. The chain couples TRBV5-1 to TRBJ2-3; no DNA is available, so the TRBD2 call from TCRdb remains unchecked. The V gene's germline CDR1 is SGHRS and CDR2 YFSETQ. This CDR3 is 16 amino acids long.

The chain uses TRBV20-1 and TRBJ2-7. The length of the CDR3 is 13 residues. CDR1 is DFQATT, CDR2 SNEGSKA, per germline (reference sequence). The CDR3 region is CSARRELSYEQYF.

The chain combines TRBV5-5 with TRBJ2-1; TCRdb selects TRBD2, and the lack of DNA leaves this call unchecked. Per the germline V gene, CDR1 is SGHKS and CDR2 is YYEKEE (reference sequence). This CDR3 has 16 amino acids. The CDR3 reads CASSFLTSGTYNEQFF.

The V and J genes are TRBV4-1 and TRBJ1-4. Germline CDR1 is MGHRA and CDR2 is YSYEKL. The CDR3 runs to 15 residues. CDR3 sequence: CASSQETYGHEKLFF.

This rearrangement joins TRBV12-3 or TRBV12-4 to TRBJ2-6; the D gene TCRdb calls, TRBD1, cannot be checked with no DNA. The CDR3 covers 18 residues. The CDR3: CASLPSGTALFGANVLTF.

The chain couples TRBV7-9 to TRBJ2-5; TCRdb's assignment of TRBD1 cannot be checked, as there is no DNA. CDR1 SEHNR and CDR2 FQNEAQ come from the germline V gene (reference sequence). This CDR3 has 15 amino acids. The chain's CDR3 is CASSPQGQGGETQYF.

This sequence joins TRBV2 and TRBJ2-3. The CDR3 totals 14 residues. CDR1 SNHLY and CDR2 FYNNEI come from the germline V gene. The CDR3 sequence is CASSVVLSTDTQYF.

CDR3 sequence: CASSLRSADERFF. This sequence joins TRBV7-9 and TRBJ2-1. The CDR3 runs 13 residues. Germline V lookup: CDR1 SEHNR, CDR2 FQNEAQ (reference sequence).